One sample yielded the 31 T cell receptor beta chains listed below, sequenced in a study of OX40 agonist ivuxolimab in advanced cancers. Measured with immunoSEQ multiplex PCR; TCRdb has only the in-frame clones, and not every one. Of more than 9,500 clones listed, approximately 69% are singletons. Specimen: CD4+ or CD8+ T cells sorted from blood, collected in a trial of the OX40 agonist ivuxolimab. The source is an adult with an advanced solid tumor such as melanoma, head and neck, liver or kidney cancer.

In its sample, this clone ranks as medium-sized. J is TRBJ2-1 and V is TRBV6-5, with D tentatively TRBD2 (6 bases). The germline V and J ends were trimmed by 6 bases and 0 bases, with 12 bases remaining between them. The CDR3 is 15 residues long. The germline V gene has CDR1 MNHEY and CDR2 SVGAGI. CDR3 sequence: CASSRDLSSYNEQFF. CDR3 nucleotide sequence: TGTGCCAGCAGCCGGGACTTAAGCTCCTACAATGAGCAGTTCTTC.

This clone has just a few counts. The chain has TRBV7-9 and TRBJ2-1, with D perhaps TRBD2 (6 bases). Germline V gene data show CDR1 as SEHNR and CDR2 as FQNEAQ (reference sequence). The V gene lost 7 bases and the J gene lost 5 bases, with 12 bases spanning the gap. The CDR3 loop spans 13 amino acids. Here the CDR3 reads CASTRDPHNEQFF. Here the CDR3 DNA reads TGTGCCAGCACGCGGGACCCCCACAATGAGCAGTTCTTC.

This clone was recorded a few times. The chain is built from TRBV5-6 and TRBJ2-7; D may be TRBD1 (6 bases). Germline V gene sequence: CDR1 SGHDT, CDR2 YYEEEE. Trimming cost V 1 base and J 4 bases, with 15 bases left between them. The CDR3 is 15 amino acids. The CDR3 bases are TGTGCCAGCAGCTTGTATCCAGGGGCCCAGTACGAGCAGTACTTC. It is translated as CASSLYPGAQYEQYF. The variable domain in full, with the rest retrieved from reference TRBV5-6 and TRBJ2-7, is DAGVTQSPTHLIKTRGQQVTLRCSPKSGHDTVSWYQQALGQGPQFIFQYYEEEERQRGNFPDRFSGHQFPNYSSELNVNALLLGDSALYLCASSLYPGAQYEQYFGPGTRLTVT.

The chain links TRBV5-4 to TRBJ1-6; perhaps TRBD1 as D (6 bases). The ends were cut back, 3 bases at V and 5 bases at J, with 15 bases in the middle. Germline V gives CDR1 SGHNT, CDR2 YYREEE (reference sequence). The CDR3 extends over 16 amino acids. The CDR3 region has the DNA TGTGCCAGCAGCTACTTAGACAGGCGAGATAATTCACCCCTCCACTTT. Translating it yields CASSYLDRRDNSPLHF.

V and J are TRBV6-5 and TRBJ2-3, with D perhaps matching TRBD1 (6 bases). CDR1 is MNHEY, CDR2 SVGAGI, per germline. This CDR3 spans 16 amino acids. The V end was cut by 4 bases, the J end by 6 bases, with 20 bases between. CDR3: CASSSLAQGQSDTQYF. CDR3 nucleotides: TGTGCCAGCAGTTCCCTCGCGCAGGGGCAGTCGGATACGCAGTATTTT.

This sequence joins TRBV6-1 and TRBJ2-1; 10 positions match TRBD2. The CDR3 has 15 residues. Germline CDR1 and CDR2: MNHNS and SASEGT. With 8 bases clipped from V and 1 base from J, the junction kept 5 bases outside the gene matches. CDR3 region: CASSSAGGSYNEQFF. The CDR3 DNA reads as TGTGCCAGCTCTTCAGCGGGAGGGTCCTACAATGAGCAGTTCTTC.

The rearrangement uses TRBV11-2 and TRBJ2-1; 8 bases match TRBD2. J lost 9 bases, V lost 1 base, and 2 bases had no gene match. This CDR3 region has 13 residues. Germline V gives CDR1 SGHAT, CDR2 FQNNGV. CDR3 sequence (DNA): TGTGCCAGCAGCTTAGCGGGAGGGTTTGAGCAGTTCTTC. It specifies CASSLAGGFEQFF.

The V gene is TRBV7-6, the J gene TRBJ2-7, with no clear D. This CDR3 contains 14 residues. V lost 1 base to trimming and J lost 1 base, with 8 bases between them. Germline values: CDR1 SGHVS, CDR2 FNYEAQ. The CDR3 DNA reads TGTGCCAGCAGCTTAGACGGCAGATCCTACGAGCAGTACTTC. Its translation is CASSLDGRSYEQYF. The entire variable domain, with the rest obtained from reference TRBV7-6 and TRBJ2-7, is as follows: GAGVSQSPRYKVTKRGQDVALRCDPISGHVSLYWYRQALGQGPEFLTYFNYEAQQDKSGLPNDRFSAERPEGSISTLTIQRTEQRDSAMYRCASSLDGRSYEQYFGPGTRLTVT.

The chain is built from TRBV25-1 and TRBJ2-5, with a weak D call TRBD1 (5 bases). The V end lost 3 bases, the J end lost 0 bases, and 8 bases lay between the germline ends. The CDR3 loop spans 14 amino acids. In germline, CDR1 is MGHDK, CDR2 SYGVNS. The CDR3 sequence is CASSDLRDQETQYF. CDR3 DNA sequence: TGTGCCAGCAGTGACCTCAGGGACCAAGAGACCCAGTACTTC.

This chain connects TRBV29-1 to TRBJ2-1, with 10 bases aligning to TRBD1. The CDR3 consists of 12 residues. The V segment lost 3 bases and the J segment 9 bases; nucleotides outside the gene matches: 2. Germline loops: CDR1 SQVTM, CDR2 ANQGSEA. CDR3 loop: CSVETGGVEQFF. The CDR3 nucleotides read TGCAGCGTTGAGACAGGGGGCGTTGAGCAGTTCTTC.

This clone was seen only a few times. The CDR3 spells CASSFCDRAGNQPQHF. The CDR3 nucleotides are TGTGCCAGCAGCTTTTGCGACAGGGCAGGCAATCAGCCCCAGCATTTT. The rearrangement uses TRBV11-3 and TRBJ1-5; 7 bases align to TRBD1. Losses at the gene ends were 3 bases for V and 2 bases for J; bases not matched to a gene: 7. CDR3 size: 16 residues. Germline V lookup: CDR1 SGHNT, CDR2 YENEEA.

This chain uses TRBV7-8 with TRBJ2-2; 7 bases are shared with TRBD1. V gave up 5 bases and J gave up 6 bases; unmatched junction bases: 6. Per the germline V gene, CDR1 is SGHVS and CDR2 is FQNEAQ. The CDR3 has 14 residues. For the CDR3, the DNA is TGTGCCAGCAGCGGAAGGGACAGCGCCGGGGAGCTGTTTTTT. Translating gives CASSGRDSAGELFF.

V usage is TRBV28 and J usage is TRBJ2-3, with 13 bases lining up with TRBD2. Germline CDR1 and CDR2: MDHEN and SYDVKM. With 2 bases clipped from V and 6 bases from J, the junction kept 5 bases outside the gene matches. The length of the CDR3 is 16 residues. The CDR3, as DNA: TGTGCCAGCAGTTTAAGACTAGCGGGGGGCCCGGATACGCAGTATTTT. This gives the protein CASSLRLAGGPDTQYF.

The chain carries TRBV6-6 and TRBJ1-3; no clear D. V lost 5 bases and J 4 bases, leaving 6 bases between the germline ends. The CDR3 sequence is 12 residues long. Germline loops: CDR1 MNHNY, CDR2 SVGAGI (reference sequence). The CDR3 is CASSPSGNTIYF. CDR3 nucleotides: TGTGCCAGCAGTCCCAGCGGAAACACCATATATTTT.

This clone is categorized as medium-sized. This chain uses TRBV10-3 with TRBJ2-7, with 7 nucleotides matching TRBD2. CDR1 and CDR2 (germline): ENHRY, SYGVKD. After removal of 4 bases from V and 5 bases from J, the junction contained 2 bases not matched to a gene. The CDR3 has 12 residues. CDR3: CAISGREDEQYF. The DNA for the CDR3 is TGTGCCATCAGTGGTCGGGAGGACGAGCAGTACTTC.

The chain links TRBV27 to TRBJ2-1, with TRBD2 matching over 9 bases. The CDR3 runs 15 residues. J was trimmed by 8 bases and V by 3 bases; bases with no gene match: 8. CDR1 is MNHEY, CDR2 SMNVEV, per germline (reference sequence). Here the CDR3 DNA reads TGTGCCAGCAGTTTTAGTAGCGGGAGAGGTGATGAGCAGTTCTTC. This sequence encodes CASSFSSGRGDEQFF.

The table lists this clone with a count of one. V gene TRBV28 combines with J gene TRBJ2-2, with a weak D call TRBD2 (6 bases). CDR1 is MDHEN and CDR2 is SYDVKM in the germline V gene. This CDR3 has 12 amino acids. Trimming took 5 bases from V and 9 from J, leaving 10 bases between them. The CDR3 loop reads CASSPEGRELFF. The CDR3 nucleotides are TGTGCCAGCAGTCCGGAGGGGAGGGAGCTGTTTTTT.

V and J are TRBV27 and TRBJ1-1; D possibly corresponds to TRBD1 (5 bases). The CDR3 covers 16 residues. CDR1 and CDR2 (germline): MNHEY, SMNVEV (reference sequence). The V end was cut by 5 bases, the J end by 4 bases, with 20 bases between. As DNA, the CDR3 is TGTGCCAGCAGTCCGACCCCCAGGCGGGGGACCACTGAAGCTTTCTTT. Protein: CASSPTPRRGTTEAFF.

DNA for the CDR3: TGTGCCAGCAGCCCGCCGAACAGGGGGCTTGGGGAGCAGTACTTC. Translating it yields CASSPPNRGLGEQYF. This chain connects TRBV7-9 to TRBJ2-7; 9 nucleotides align to TRBD1. The V and J ends lost 5 bases and 7 bases, in that order; junction bases with no gene match: 12. This CDR3 contains 15 residues. The germline V gene encodes CDR1 SEHNR and CDR2 FQNEAQ (reference sequence).

This chain connects TRBV7-9 to TRBJ2-7, with D possibly matching TRBD1 (5 bases). There are 16 residues in the CDR3. Looked up from germline, CDR1 is SEHNR and CDR2 is FQNEAQ (reference sequence). V was trimmed by 1 base and J by 3 bases, leaving 16 bases between them. CDR3 bases: TGTGCCAGCAGCTTAGTTTCCAATAGGGGATTCTACGAGCAGTACTTC. Its protein product is CASSLVSNRGFYEQYF.

This chain joins TRBV27 and TRBJ2-1; D unclear. CDR1 and CDR2 (germline): MNHEY, SMNVEV (reference sequence). Trimming stripped 4 bases from V and 6 bases from J, with 10 bases between. CDR3 length: 13 residues. As DNA, the CDR3 is TGTGCCAGCAGTTCGCTCCCGGGCAATGAGCAGTTCTTC. This translates into CASSSLPGNEQFF.

The chain has TRBV7-2 and TRBJ2-2; D remains unclear. The CDR3 runs to 14 residues. Per germline, CDR1 SGHTA and CDR2 FQGNSA. Trimming stripped 5 bases from V and 3 bases from J, with 10 bases between. The DNA of the CDR3 is TGTGCCAGCAGCCCGGACGTTTACACCGGGGAGCTGTTTTTT. Amino acid sequence: CASSPDVYTGELFF.

This rearrangement joins TRBV19 to TRBJ2-5; 7 nucleotides line up with TRBD2. The germline gives CDR1 LNHDA, CDR2 SQIVND (reference sequence). This CDR3 is built from 13 residues. V shed 3 bases and J 5 bases; nucleotides not matched to a gene: 3. The CDR3 sequence is CASSMGGHETQYF. The DNA of the CDR3 is TGTGCCAGTAGTATGGGAGGGCACGAGACCCAGTACTTC.

This chain connects TRBV9 to TRBJ2-7; perhaps TRBD2 as D (6 bases). CDR1 is SGDLS, CDR2 YYNGEE, per germline. Trimming stripped 2 bases from V and 5 bases from J, with 11 bases between. This CDR3 contains 13 residues. CDR3 region: CASSVEGWDEQYF. CDR3 nucleotides: TGTGCCAGCAGCGTGGAGGGGTGGGACGAGCAGTACTTC.

A single count supports this clone. This chain links TRBV7-9 with TRBJ2-2; D uncertain. CDR3 length: 16 residues. Germline CDR1 and CDR2: SEHNR and FQNEAQ (reference sequence). The germline V and J ends were trimmed by 4 bases and 6 bases, with 18 bases remaining between them. The CDR3 DNA sequence: TGTGCCAGCAGCTCGAGTGACCTCCCTAGGGCCGGGGAGCTGTTTTTT. This encodes CASSSSDLPRAGELFF.

In this sample, this clone turned up a few times. For the CDR3, the DNA is TGTGCCAGCAGCACTGTGAGGGACAGGGGAATATTGGAGCAGTACTTC. Translating gives CASSTVRDRGILEQYF. The chain couples TRBV7-9 to TRBJ2-7, with 10 nucleotides matching TRBD1. V dropped 5 bases and J dropped 7; count of bases not matched to a gene: 14. Germline V CDR1 and CDR2: SEHNR, FQNEAQ (reference sequence). The CDR3 is made up of 16 amino acids.

The V gene is TRBV9, the J gene TRBJ2-2; D possibly corresponds to TRBD1 (5 bases). V lost 3 bases, J lost 6 bases, and 15 bases lay in between. Germline V lookup: CDR1 SGDLS, CDR2 YYNGEE. This CDR3 comprises 15 residues. CDR3 nucleotides: TGTGCCAGCAGCGGAACCCCAGGGAAACCCGGGGAGCTGTTTTTT. This sequence encodes CASSGTPGKPGELFF.

The chain couples TRBV28 to TRBJ1-1; maybe TRBD1 (5 bases). Germline CDR1 and CDR2: MDHEN and SYDVKM. CDR3 length: 12 amino acids. The V and J ends lost 5 bases and 6 bases respectively, with 10 bases between them. CDR3 bases: TGTGCCAGCAGTAGGGGCTGGGCTGAAGCTTTCTTT. Translated, it gives CASSRGWAEAFF.

The table lists this clone with a few counts. V usage is TRBV11-2 and J usage is TRBJ2-7; D assignment may be TRBD1 or TRBD2 (5 bases each). Germline CDR1 and CDR2: SGHAT and FQNNGV. V was shortened by 5 bases and J by 7 bases, with 18 bases between the two germline ends. CDR3 length: 14 residues. CDR3 loop: CASSPPRGLREQYF. The CDR3 DNA reads as TGTGCCAGCAGCCCCCCACGGGGCTTGAGGGAGCAGTACTTC.

The genes are TRBV5-6 and TRBJ1-5, with D possibly being TRBD1 (6 bases). The CDR3 spans 13 residues. The V end lost 0 bases, the J end lost 7 bases, and 8 bases lay between the germline ends. Germline loops: CDR1 SGHDT, CDR2 YYEEEE. CDR3 in amino acids: CASSLEGGQPQHF. CDR3 in DNA: TGTGCCAGCAGCTTGGAGGGGGGCCAGCCCCAGCATTTT.

The chain combines TRBV7-6 with TRBJ2-1; 9 bases fit TRBD2. V shed 4 bases and J 10 bases; nucleotides not matched to a gene: 11. From germline, CDR1 is SGHVS and CDR2 FNYEAQ. The CDR3 totals 15 residues. Here the CDR3 DNA reads TGTGCCAGCAGCTCCGGTAGCGGGAGAATCACGGAGCAGTTCTTC. Its protein product is CASSSGSGRITEQFF.